This T cell receptor beta chain is from a study of blood T cell repertoires in COVID-19. Study-wide background: Samples representing acute and convalescent COVID-19 were sourced from the United States, Italy and Spain. T cells, B-cell-depleted T cells, or PBMCs supplied cDNA or gDNA.

Source study methods: Reference gene primers were amplified, and this amplification served to estimate nucleated cell counts. Sequenced by immunoSEQ multiplex PCR; TCRdb stores in-frame clones only, minus some. V, J and clone size are those of that table, while D and trimming were read from the DNA. The sample has 300,000 to 400,000 clones; roughly 85% are singletons. The germline V gene encodes CDR1 SGHKS and CDR2 YYEKEE (reference sequence). The CDR3 spans 14 residues. Losses at the gene ends were 0 bases for V and 14 bases for J; bases not matched to a gene: 5. The V and J genes are TRBV5-5 and TRBJ1-6; 10 positions agree with TRBD1. The sequence came from a human donor in a cohort sampled during active COVID-19. The material sequenced was peripheral blood. The CDR3 sequence: CASSLGQGAFSLHF. The CDR3 nucleotides read TGTGCCAGCAGCTTGGGACAGGGGGCATTCTCCCTCCACTTT.